The 22 T cell receptor beta chains presented below share a single source sample, sequenced in a study of blood T cell repertoires in COVID-19. Profiled with immunoSEQ multiplex PCR; TCRdb holds only in-frame clones, not every one. The data contain about 55,000 clones, over 75% of them seen just once; the ten biggest clones take up approximately 10%. The sample taken for sequencing was peripheral blood. The receptors shown here come from a human donor in a cohort sampled during active COVID-19.

The genes are TRBV4-1 and TRBJ2-2, with 14 bases identical to TRBD2. There are 18 residues in the CDR3. With V trimmed by 1 base and J by 6 bases, 7 bases remained unmatched. In germline, CDR1 is MGHRA, CDR2 YSYEKL. In nucleotides, the CDR3 is TGCGCCAGCAGCCAAGTCGAGACTAGCGGGAGGGAGTCCGGGGAGCTGTTTTTT. As protein: CASSQVETSGRESGELFF.

The gene calls are TRBV9 and TRBJ2-7; TRBD2 aligns across 10 bases. The CDR3 has 16 residues. Germline-derived CDR1 and CDR2 are SGDLS and YYNGEE. Trimming at V came to 0 bases and at J to 3 bases, leaving 6 bases not matched to a gene. The CDR3 spells CASSVGVAGGSYEQYF. For the CDR3, the DNA is TGTGCCAGCAGCGTAGGTGTAGCGGGAGGTAGCTACGAGCAGTACTTC.

This chain links TRBV27 with TRBJ2-1, with TRBD1 matching over 8 bases. CDR3 length: 15 residues. The germline CDR1 and CDR2 sequences are MNHEY and SMNVEV (reference sequence). Germline trimming cut 5 bases from V and 3 bases from J; bases unmatched to any gene: 6. The CDR3 spells CASSTGQGLYNEQFF. The CDR3 DNA is TGTGCCAGCAGTACTGGACAGGGTCTCTACAATGAGCAGTTCTTC.

In the case of this clone: Other DNA variants within this sample encode the same CDR3. This sequence joins TRBV24-1 and TRBJ2-5; the D gene is possibly TRBD2 (5 bases). Germline CDR1 KGHDR, CDR2 SFDVKD. The CDR3 totals 14 residues. V was cut by 1 base and J by 1 base, with 6 bases left in between. CDR3 sequence: CATSDFRGQETQYF. DNA of the CDR3: TGTGCCACCAGTGATTTTCGGGGCCAAGAGACCCAGTACTTC.

The sample holds one count of this clone. The chain links TRBV2 to TRBJ2-4, with TRBD2 matching 11 bases. Trimming cost V 2 bases and J 3 bases; bases outside gene matches: 6. The CDR3 length is 17 residues. Germline V CDR1 and CDR2: SNHLY, FYNNEI. CDR3 amino acids: CASSEFSGRAGKNIQYF. CDR3 nucleotide sequence: TGTGCCAGCAGTGAATTTAGCGGGAGGGCCGGCAAAAACATTCAGTACTTC. Looking up the rest from reference TRBV2 and TRBJ2-4 gives the full variable domain: EPEVTQTPSHQVTQMGQEVILRCVPISNHLYFYWYRQILGQKVEFLVSFYNNEISEKSEIFDDQFSVERPDGSNFTLKIRSTKLEDSAMYFCASSEFSGRAGKNIQYFGAGTRLSVL.

This clone was observed a few times. The chain employs TRBV30 and TRBJ2-3; the match to TRBD2 covers 7 bases. CDR3 length: 14 amino acids. Germline loops: CDR1 GTSNPN, CDR2 SVGIG (reference sequence). Trimming at V came to 3 bases and at J to 6 bases, leaving 9 bases not matched to a gene. CDR3 coding DNA: TGTGCCTGGAGGAGGGGCGGGAGTGGGGATACGCAGTATTTT. Amino acid sequence: CAWRRGGSGDTQYF.

V is TRBV11-2 and J is TRBJ2-7; D unclear. Germline V gene sequence: CDR1 SGHAT, CDR2 FQNNGV. Trimming stripped 3 bases from V and 2 bases from J, with 8 bases between. This CDR3 has 13 residues. The CDR3 is CASSFLGPYEQYF. The CDR3 DNA reads TGTGCCAGCAGCTTTCTAGGCCCCTACGAGCAGTACTTC.

V is TRBV2 and J is TRBJ2-5; 7 bases are a match to TRBD1. CDR1 SNHLY and CDR2 FYNNEI come from the germline V gene. Trimming at V came to 5 bases and at J to 5 bases, leaving 11 bases not matched to a gene. The CDR3 contains 15 residues. The chain's CDR3 is CASSPATGDFETQYF. As DNA, the CDR3 is TGTGCCAGCAGTCCCGCTACAGGGGATTTCGAGACCCAGTACTTC.

V is TRBV7-9 and J is TRBJ1-4; possibly TRBD1 for D (5 bases). The V end lost 6 bases, the J end lost 3 bases, and 14 bases lay between the germline ends. Germline V gives CDR1 SEHNR, CDR2 FQNEAQ (reference sequence). The CDR3 covers 15 residues. CDR3 sequence (DNA): TGTGCCAGCAGTCCCCCAGGGCCGGCTAATGAAAAACTGTTTTTT. The encoded protein is CASSPPGPANEKLFF.

The rearrangement joins TRBV7-5 to TRBJ2-3; the table's D call TRBD1 went unverified against the DNA. TRBV7-5 is a recognized pseudogene. This CDR3 comprises 16 residues. The DNA for the CDR3 is TGTGCCAGAAGCTTCAGGGGACAGCAAGGCACAGATACGCAGTATTTT. Protein: CARSFRGQQGTDTQYF.

V usage is TRBV13 and J usage is TRBJ2-2; 8 positions match TRBD1. The CDR3 length is 15 residues. CDR1 and CDR2 from the germline V gene are PRHDT and FYEKMQ (reference sequence). With 0 bases clipped from V and 6 bases from J, the junction kept 3 bases outside the gene matches. This CDR3 reads CASSLGIQGAGELFF. The CDR3 DNA sequence: TGTGCCAGCAGCTTAGGAATACAGGGGGCCGGGGAGCTGTTTTTT. The full variable domain, with the rest looked up from reference TRBV13 and TRBJ2-2, is AAGVIQSPRHLIKEKRETATLKCYPIPRHDTVYWYQQGPGQDPQFLISFYEKMQSDKGSIPDRFSAQQFSDYHSELNMSSLELGDSALYFCASSLGIQGAGELFFGEGSRLTVL.

CDR3 in DNA: TGTGCCAGCAGCTTCGGACAGGGAACCTACGAGCAGTACTTC. It specifies CASSFGQGTYEQYF. The chain couples TRBV9 to TRBJ2-7; 8 nucleotides align to TRBD1. Germline CDR1 and CDR2: SGDLS and YYNGEE. The V gene end was trimmed by 4 bases and the J gene end by 2 bases; junction bases not matched to a gene: 5. The length of the CDR3 is 14 residues.

The chain links TRBV2 to TRBJ1-2; 7 bases map to TRBD1. V trimming: 4 bases; J trimming: 7 bases; junction bases outside the gene matches: 6. The CDR3 length is 13 residues. Germline V gene sequence: CDR1 SNHLY, CDR2 FYNNEI. Here the CDR3 reads CASSVEGGGGYTF. The DNA of the CDR3 is TGTGCCAGCAGTGTCGAAGGGGGCGGTGGCTACACCTTC.

This clone showed up just a few times. The chain is built from TRBV5-4 and TRBJ2-2; 7 nucleotides line up with TRBD1. CDR1 and CDR2 from the germline V gene are SGHNT and YYREEE (reference sequence). With V trimmed by 5 bases and J by 1 base, 5 bases remained unmatched. This CDR3 region has 15 residues. CDR3 loop: CASSKQGMNTGELFF. In nucleotides, the CDR3 is TGTGCCAGCAGTAAACAGGGGATGAACACCGGGGAGCTGTTTTTT.

The gene calls are TRBV4-1 and TRBJ1-1, with D possibly matching TRBD1 (5 bases). The CDR3 has 15 amino acids. Between the trimmed V and J ends, which lost 2 bases and 1 base, there was a span of 11 bases. CDR1 and CDR2 from the germline V gene are MGHRA and YSYEKL. The CDR3 here is CASSQLTGGNTEAFF. CDR3 bases: TGCGCCAGCAGCCAACTGACGGGGGGGAACACTGAAGCTTTCTTT.

The chain recombines TRBV5-5 with TRBJ1-4; the D gene is possibly TRBD1 (5 bases). The CDR3 has 14 residues. V dropped 4 bases and J dropped 3 bases, with 10 bases sitting between them. Germline V gene data show CDR1 as SGHKS and CDR2 as YYEKEE (reference sequence). The CDR3 DNA is TGTGCCAGCAGCCCGCGGGGGGCTAATGAAAAACTGTTTTTT. Translating gives CASSPRGANEKLFF.

This rearrangement joins TRBV6-1 to TRBJ1-2; D remains ambiguous. The V end was cut by 3 bases, the J end by 6 bases, with 14 bases between. CDR1 is MNHNS, CDR2 SASEGT, per germline. This CDR3 has 14 residues. The CDR3 bases are TGTGCCAGCAGTGAGCCCGACAAGCTCGATGGCTACACCTTC. Translation gives CASSEPDKLDGYTF.

The CDR3 loop reads CASSPGLAGYNEQFF. CDR3 coding DNA: TGTGCCAGCAGCCCTGGACTAGCGGGGTACAATGAGCAGTTCTTC. The chain is built from TRBV11-1 and TRBJ2-1, with 12 bases matching TRBD2. This CDR3 region has 15 residues. The ends lost 5 bases at V and 4 bases at J; junction bases unmatched: 3. The germline V gene has CDR1 SGHAT and CDR2 FQDESV (reference sequence).

This chain uses TRBV7-2 with TRBJ2-5; 13 positions agree with TRBD2. From germline, CDR1 is SGHTA and CDR2 FQGNSA. V shed 5 bases, J shed 5 bases, and the junction held 8 bases outside the gene matches. CDR3 size: 16 residues. CDR3 nucleotides: TGTGCCAGCAGCCCGGGACTAGCGGGAAAGGGGGAGACCCAGTACTTC. As protein: CASSPGLAGKGETQYF.

V is TRBV27 and J is TRBJ2-1; TRBD2 matches at 13 bases. CDR1 MNHEY and CDR2 SMNVEV come from the germline V gene (reference sequence). Unmatched junction bases numbered 7, after V lost 4 bases and J lost 13 bases. The CDR3 length is 14 residues. DNA of the CDR3: TGTGCCAGCAGTTCACGGACTAGCGGGAGCCGACAGTTCTTC. Encoded protein: CASSSRTSGSRQFF.

The V and J genes are TRBV28 and TRBJ2-3; TRBD1 matches at 9 bases. The CDR3 runs 15 residues. Per germline, CDR1 MDHEN and CDR2 SYDVKM. V was clipped by 4 bases and J by 3 bases; unmatched bases: 5. The CDR3, as DNA: TGTGCCAGCAGTTCGGGACAGGGCCCAACAGATACGCAGTATTTT. It is translated as CASSSGQGPTDTQYF.

The chain combines TRBV5-6 with TRBJ2-3; 7 bases fit TRBD2. This CDR3 has 17 amino acids. V shed 0 bases, J shed 0 bases, and the junction held 7 bases outside the gene matches. CDR1 and CDR2 (germline): SGHDT, YYEEEE. The DNA of the CDR3 is TGTGCCAGCAGCTTGGTTCCTAGCGGTACTAGCACAGATACGCAGTATTTT. Translating it yields CASSLVPSGTSTDTQYF.